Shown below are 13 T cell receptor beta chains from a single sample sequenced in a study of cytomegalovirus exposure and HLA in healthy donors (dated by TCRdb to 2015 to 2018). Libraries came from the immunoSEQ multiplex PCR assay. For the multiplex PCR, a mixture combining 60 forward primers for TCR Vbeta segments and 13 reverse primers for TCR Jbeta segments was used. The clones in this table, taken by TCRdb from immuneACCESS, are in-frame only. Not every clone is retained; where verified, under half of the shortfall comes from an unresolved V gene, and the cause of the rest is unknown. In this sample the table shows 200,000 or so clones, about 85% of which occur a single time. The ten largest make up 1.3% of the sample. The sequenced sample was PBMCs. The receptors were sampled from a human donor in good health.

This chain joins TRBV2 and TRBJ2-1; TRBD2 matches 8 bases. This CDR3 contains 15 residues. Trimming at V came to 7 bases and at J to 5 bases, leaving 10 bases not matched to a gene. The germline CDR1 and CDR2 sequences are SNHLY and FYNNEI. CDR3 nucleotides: TGTGCCAGCATCAAACAGGGACTAGTCAACAATGAGCAGTTCTTC. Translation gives CASIKQGLVNNEQFF.

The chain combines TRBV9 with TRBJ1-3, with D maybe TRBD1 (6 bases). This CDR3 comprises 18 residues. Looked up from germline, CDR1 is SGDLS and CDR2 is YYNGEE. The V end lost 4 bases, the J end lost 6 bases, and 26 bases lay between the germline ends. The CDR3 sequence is CASSREASRGGLANTIYF. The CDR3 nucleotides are TGTGCCAGCAGCCGAGAGGCCTCTAGGGGGGGTCTTGCAAACACCATATATTTT.

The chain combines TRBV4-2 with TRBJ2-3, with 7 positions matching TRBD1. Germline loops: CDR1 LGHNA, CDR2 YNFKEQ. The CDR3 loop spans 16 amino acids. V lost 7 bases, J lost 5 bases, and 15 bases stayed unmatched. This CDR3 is CASTWRGDSSKDTQYF. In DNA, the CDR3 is TGTGCCAGCACCTGGAGAGGGGACAGCTCTAAAGATACGCAGTATTTT.

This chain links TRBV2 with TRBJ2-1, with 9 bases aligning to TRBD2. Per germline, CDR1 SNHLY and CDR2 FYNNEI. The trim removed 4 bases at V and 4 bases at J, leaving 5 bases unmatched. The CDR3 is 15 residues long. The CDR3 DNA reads TGTGCCAGCAGTGGAGGGACTAGCCCATACAATGAGCAGTTCTTC. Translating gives CASSGGTSPYNEQFF.

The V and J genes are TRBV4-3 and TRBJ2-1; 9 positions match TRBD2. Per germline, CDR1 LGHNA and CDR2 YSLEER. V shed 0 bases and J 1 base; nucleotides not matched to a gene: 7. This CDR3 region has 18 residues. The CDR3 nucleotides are TGCGCCAGCAGCCAAGAATCCTGGCGGGAGGGGTCCTACAATGAGCAGTTCTTC. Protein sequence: CASSQESWREGSYNEQFF.

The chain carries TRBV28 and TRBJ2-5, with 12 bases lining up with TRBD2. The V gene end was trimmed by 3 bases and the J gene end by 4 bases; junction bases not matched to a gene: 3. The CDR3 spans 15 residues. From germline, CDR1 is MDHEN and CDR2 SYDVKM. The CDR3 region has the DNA TGTGCCAGCAGTTTGCAACTAGCGGGAGGAGAGACCCAGTACTTC. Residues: CASSLQLAGGETQYF.

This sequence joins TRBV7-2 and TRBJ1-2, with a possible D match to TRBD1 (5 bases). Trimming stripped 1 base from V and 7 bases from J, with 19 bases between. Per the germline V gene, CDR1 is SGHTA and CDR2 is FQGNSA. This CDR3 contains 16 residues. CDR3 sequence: CASSLGGVWGAFGYTF. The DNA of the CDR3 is TGTGCCAGCAGCTTAGGGGGCGTTTGGGGTGCCTTTGGCTACACCTTC.

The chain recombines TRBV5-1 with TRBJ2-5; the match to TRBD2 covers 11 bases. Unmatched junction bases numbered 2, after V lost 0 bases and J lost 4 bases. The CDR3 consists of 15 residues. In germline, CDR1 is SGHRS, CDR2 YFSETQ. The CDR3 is CASSLDSGRAETQYF. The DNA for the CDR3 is TGCGCCAGCAGCTTGGATAGCGGGAGGGCAGAGACCCAGTACTTC.

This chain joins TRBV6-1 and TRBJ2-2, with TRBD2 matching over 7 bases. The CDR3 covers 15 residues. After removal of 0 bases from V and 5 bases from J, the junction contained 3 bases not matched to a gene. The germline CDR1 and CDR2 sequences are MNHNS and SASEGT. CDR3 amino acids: CASSEAALATGELFF. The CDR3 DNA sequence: TGTGCCAGCAGTGAAGCGGCACTAGCGACCGGGGAGCTGTTTTTT.

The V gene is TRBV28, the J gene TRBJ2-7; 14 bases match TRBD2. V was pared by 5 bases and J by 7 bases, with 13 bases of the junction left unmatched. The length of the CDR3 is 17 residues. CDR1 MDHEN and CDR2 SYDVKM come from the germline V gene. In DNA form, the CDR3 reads TGTGCCAGCAGTGACGGGACTAGCGGGAGTGTGGGCTGGGAGCAGTACTTC. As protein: CASSDGTSGSVGWEQYF. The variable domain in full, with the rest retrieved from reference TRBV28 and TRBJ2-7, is DVKVTQSSRYLVKRTGEKVFLECVQDMDHENMFWYRQDPGLGLRLIYFSYDVKMKEKGDIPEGYSVSREKKERFSLILESASTNQTSMYLCASSDGTSGSVGWEQYFGPGTRLTVT.

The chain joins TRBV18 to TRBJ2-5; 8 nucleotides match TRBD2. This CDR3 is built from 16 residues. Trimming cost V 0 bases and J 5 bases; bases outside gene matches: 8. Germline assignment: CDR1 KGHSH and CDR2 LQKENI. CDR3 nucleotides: TGTGCCAGCTCACCACCGTACGGGAGGGCCTGGGAGACCCAGTACTTC. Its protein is CASSPPYGRAWETQYF.

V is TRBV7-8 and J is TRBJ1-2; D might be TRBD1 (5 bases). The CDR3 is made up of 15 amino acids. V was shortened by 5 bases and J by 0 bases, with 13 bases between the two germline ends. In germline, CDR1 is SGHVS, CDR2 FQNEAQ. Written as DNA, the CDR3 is TGTGCCAGCAGCCAACCAGGAGGGGCTAACTATGGCTACACCTTC. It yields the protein CASSQPGGANYGYTF.

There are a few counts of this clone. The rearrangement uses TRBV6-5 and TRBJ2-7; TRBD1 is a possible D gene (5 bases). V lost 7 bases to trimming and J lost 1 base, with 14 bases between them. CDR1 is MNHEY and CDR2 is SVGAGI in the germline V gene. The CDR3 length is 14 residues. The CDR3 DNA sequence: TGTGCCAGCAAAAGTGGTAGGGGATCCTACGAGCAGTACTTC. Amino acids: CASKSGRGSYEQYF.